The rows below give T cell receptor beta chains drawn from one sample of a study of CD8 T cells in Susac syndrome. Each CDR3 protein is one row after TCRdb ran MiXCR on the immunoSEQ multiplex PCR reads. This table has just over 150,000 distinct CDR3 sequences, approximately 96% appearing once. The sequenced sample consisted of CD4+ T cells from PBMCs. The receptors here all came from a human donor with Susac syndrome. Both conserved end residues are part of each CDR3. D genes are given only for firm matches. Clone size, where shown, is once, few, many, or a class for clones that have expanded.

CDR3 DNA: TGTGCCAGCACACTCGGAGGGCGTGAGACCCAGTACTTC
CDR3 protein: CASTLGGRETQYF
J gene: TRBJ2-5
V gene: TRBV2
D gene: .
clone size: once

CDR3 DNA: TGTGCCACCAGCGGACTATCGGGTCCTTTTAGCAATCAGCCCCAGCATTTT
CDR3 protein: CATSGLSGPFSNQPQHF
J gene: TRBJ1-5
V gene: TRBV15
D gene: .
clone size: .

CDR3 DNA: TGTGCCAGCACCCCCGGACAGGGGGATTACGAGCAGTACTTC
CDR3 protein: CASTPGQGDYEQYF
J gene: TRBJ2-7
V gene: TRBV12-3/TRBV12-4
D gene: TRBD1
clone size: .

CDR3 DNA: TGTGCCAGCAGCGGAAGCGACCAGCAGTACTTC
CDR3 protein: CASSGSDQQYF
J gene: TRBJ2-7
V gene: TRBV3-1
D gene: .
clone size: .

CDR3 DNA: TGCAGCGTTGAAGCTGGGACTAGCGGGGGTGTTGAGCAGTTCTTC
CDR3 protein: CSVEAGTSGGVEQFF
J gene: TRBJ2-1
V gene: TRBV29-1
D gene: TRBD2
clone size: .

CDR3 DNA: TGCAGTGCCACGACCTTAGACAGGAACACTGAAGCTTTCTTT
CDR3 protein: CSATTLDRNTEAFF
J gene: TRBJ1-1
V gene: TRBV20-1
D gene: .
clone size: .

CDR3 DNA: TGTGCCAGCAGCCCCCAACCAACAACTAGCGGGGGGTACAATGAGCAGTTCTTC
CDR3 protein: CASSPQPTTSGGYNEQFF
J gene: TRBJ2-1
V gene: TRBV9
D gene: TRBD2
clone size: once

CDR3 DNA: TGCAGCACACCATTCGACGGGGCTAGGGGCTACACCTTC
CDR3 protein: CSTPFDGARGYTF
J gene: TRBJ1-2
V gene: TRBV29-1
D gene: .
clone size: .

CDR3 DNA: TGTGCCAGCAGTTTTACCGGGACTCATGGCTACACCTTC
CDR3 protein: CASSFTGTHGYTF
J gene: TRBJ1-2
V gene: TRBV12-3/TRBV12-4
D gene: .
clone size: .

CDR3 DNA: TGTGCCAGCAGTAACACAGGAGGGACAGAGACCCAGTACTTC
CDR3 protein: CASSNTGGTETQYF
J gene: TRBJ2-5
V gene: TRBV2
D gene: .
clone size: .

CDR3 DNA: TGCACCAGCAGCCTCCAGGGGTTGAACTATGGCTACACCTTC
CDR3 protein: CTSSLQGLNYGYTF
J gene: TRBJ1-2
V gene: TRBV1
D gene: .
clone size: .

CDR3 DNA: TGCGCCAGCAGTCCAGAGATGGCAGATACGCAGTATTTT
CDR3 protein: CASSPEMADTQYF
J gene: TRBJ2-3
V gene: TRBV5-1
D gene: .
clone size: once

CDR3 DNA: TGTGCCAGCAGCCGCAAAACAGGGCACGAGCAGTACTTC
CDR3 protein: CASSRKTGHEQYF
J gene: TRBJ2-7
V gene: TRBV12-3/TRBV12-4
D gene: .
clone size: .

CDR3 DNA: TGTGCCACTGGGGGGACAGGGGAAATGTCACCCCTCCACTTT
CDR3 protein: CATGGTGEMSPLHF
J gene: TRBJ1-6
V gene: TRBV25-1
D gene: TRBD1
clone size: .

CDR3 DNA: TGTGCCAGCAGTGAAAACCCACAGCCCAACACTGAAGCTTTCTTT
CDR3 protein: CASSENPQPNTEAFF
J gene: TRBJ1-1
V gene: TRBV6-1
D gene: .
clone size: .

CDR3 DNA: TGTGCCAGCGCCCGGGCCCCGGAAGGCTACACCTTC
CDR3 protein: CASARAPEGYTF
J gene: TRBJ1-2
V gene: TRBV12-3/TRBV12-4
D gene: .
clone size: .

CDR3 DNA: TGCAGTGCTAGACGCAGGGAATCAAGAGAGACCCAGTACTTC
CDR3 protein: CSARRRESRETQYF
J gene: TRBJ2-5
V gene: TRBV20-1
D gene: .
clone size: .

CDR3 DNA: TGCAGTGCTAAGCTAGCGGGGGGAGAGACCCAGTACTTC
CDR3 protein: CSAKLAGGETQYF
J gene: TRBJ2-5
V gene: TRBV20-1
D gene: TRBD2
clone size: .

CDR3 DNA: TGTGCCAGCAGCTTAAAATTAGCGGGGGGGCCTTCCTACAATGAGCAGTTCTTC
CDR3 protein: CASSLKLAGGPSYNEQFF
J gene: TRBJ2-1
V gene: TRBV7-6
D gene: TRBD2
clone size: .

CDR3 DNA: TGTGCCAGCTCACCGACGGTTGAAGGCGGCTACACCTTC
CDR3 protein: CASSPTVEGGYTF
J gene: TRBJ1-2
V gene: TRBV18
D gene: .
clone size: .

CDR3 DNA: TGCAGCGTTGAACCTAGACAGGGAGAGACCCAGTACTTC
CDR3 protein: CSVEPRQGETQYF
J gene: TRBJ2-5
V gene: TRBV29-1
D gene: TRBD1
clone size: .

CDR3 DNA: TGTGCCAAGGGTGGCCAGGGGGCTGGTACTGAAGCTTTCTTT
CDR3 protein: CAKGGQGAGTEAFF
J gene: TRBJ1-1
V gene: TRBV30
D gene: TRBD1
clone size: once

CDR3 DNA: TGCAGTGCTAGAACTAGCGGGGAGGAGACCCAGTACTTC
CDR3 protein: CSARTSGEETQYF
J gene: TRBJ2-5
V gene: TRBV20-1
D gene: TRBD2
clone size: once

CDR3 DNA: TGTGCCAGCAGCCAAGATCAAGGGGGATTAATCACCGGGGAGCTGTTTTTT
CDR3 protein: CASSQDQGGLITGELFF
J gene: TRBJ2-2
V gene: TRBV14
D gene: .
clone size: .

CDR3 DNA: TGTGCCAGCAGTGCGCCAGGGGCGACAGGGGCGAACTATGGCTACACCTTC
CDR3 protein: CASSAPGATGANYGYTF
J gene: TRBJ1-2
V gene: TRBV25-1
D gene: TRBD1
clone size: .

CDR3 DNA: TGTGCCAGCTCGCGGACGGAGAAGGGCGAGCAGTACTTC
CDR3 protein: CASSRTEKGEQYF
J gene: TRBJ2-7
V gene: TRBV18
D gene: .
clone size: few

CDR3 DNA: TGTGCCAGCAGTGAATATGGACAGGGTGGCTACACCTTC
CDR3 protein: CASSEYGQGGYTF
J gene: TRBJ1-2
V gene: TRBV25-1
D gene: TRBD1
clone size: .

CDR3 DNA: TGCAGTGCTAGGTTGCCAGGGTCTCCCTACGAGCAGTACTTC
CDR3 protein: CSARLPGSPYEQYF
J gene: TRBJ2-7
V gene: TRBV20-1
D gene: .
clone size: .

CDR3 DNA: TGTGCCAGCTCACCTCTCAGAACAGGGCTAAACTCCTACGAGCAGTACTTC
CDR3 protein: CASSPLRTGLNSYEQYF
J gene: TRBJ2-7
V gene: TRBV18
D gene: .
clone size: .

CDR3 DNA: TGTGCCAGCAGCCCGAGCGGGGTCGCGTACTATGGCTACACCTTC
CDR3 protein: CASSPSGVAYYGYTF
J gene: TRBJ1-2
V gene: TRBV4-2
D gene: .
clone size: .

CDR3 DNA: TGCAGTGCTAGAGCATCCTTGAGGGGGCGCCATGGCTACACCTTC
CDR3 protein: CSARASLRGRHGYTF
J gene: TRBJ1-2
V gene: TRBV20-1
D gene: TRBD1
clone size: .

CDR3 DNA: TGTGCCAGCAGCCAAGATCCCGAGAGAGAGACCCAGTACTTC
CDR3 protein: CASSQDPERETQYF
J gene: TRBJ2-5
V gene: TRBV3-1
D gene: .
clone size: .

CDR3 DNA: TGTGCCAGCAGTATGGGACAGGGCTACGGCTACACCTTC
CDR3 protein: CASSMGQGYGYTF
J gene: TRBJ1-2
V gene: TRBV3-1
D gene: TRBD1
clone size: .

CDR3 DNA: TGTGCCAGCTCACCACCGAGTCGGACAGATACGCAGTATTTT
CDR3 protein: CASSPPSRTDTQYF
J gene: TRBJ2-3
V gene: TRBV18
D gene: .
clone size: .

CDR3 DNA: TGTGCCAGCAGTTTCCCAGGACGACCAGACACTCAGGAAAAACTGTTTTTT
CDR3 protein: CASSFPGRPDTQEKLFF
J gene: TRBJ1-4
V gene: TRBV12-3/TRBV12-4
D gene: .
clone size: .

CDR3 DNA: TGTGCCAGCAGCGTAGGGACCAGGGCCTTC
CDR3 protein: CASSVGTRAF
J gene: TRBJ1-2
V gene: TRBV9
D gene: .
clone size: .

CDR3 DNA: TGCAGCGCCGACAGTAGGGTAGGCGAAGCTTTCTTT
CDR3 protein: CSADSRVGEAFF
J gene: TRBJ1-1
V gene: TRBV29-1
D gene: .
clone size: .

CDR3 DNA: TGTGCCAGCAGCGTAGGGGGCAGGGTCTCACACGAGCAGTACTTC
CDR3 protein: CASSVGGRVSHEQYF
J gene: TRBJ2-7
V gene: TRBV9
D gene: .
clone size: .

CDR3 DNA: TGTGCCAGCAGCCAAGACCCGGGACATTCCTACGAGCAGTACTTC
CDR3 protein: CASSQDPGHSYEQYF
J gene: TRBJ2-7
V gene: TRBV3-1
D gene: .
clone size: .

CDR3 DNA: TGTGCCAGCAGCCAACGACTAGACGGAGAGACCCAGTACTTC
CDR3 protein: CASSQRLDGETQYF
J gene: TRBJ2-5
V gene: TRBV3-1
D gene: .
clone size: once

CDR3 DNA: TGTGCCAGGCGTCGGGGAATCAATCGGAAGCAGTACTTC
CDR3 protein: CARRRGINRKQYF
J gene: TRBJ2-7
V gene: TRBV27
D gene: .
clone size: .

CDR3 DNA: TGTGCCAGCAGCCTGGCTCTTCTCACCCTCCACTTT
CDR3 protein: CASSLALLTLHF
J gene: TRBJ1-6
V gene: TRBV2
D gene: .
clone size: once

CDR3 DNA: TGCAGTGCTCAAAAGACAGGGAGGTACGAGCAGTACTTC
CDR3 protein: CSAQKTGRYEQYF
J gene: TRBJ2-7
V gene: TRBV20-1
D gene: .
clone size: .

CDR3 DNA: TGTGCCAGCAGCCAAGGAGGACTAGCGGGGAAAGAGACCCAGTACTTC
CDR3 protein: CASSQGGLAGKETQYF
J gene: TRBJ2-5
V gene: TRBV3-1
D gene: TRBD2
clone size: .